This entry lists 14 T cell receptor beta chains sequenced from one sample in a study of cytomegalovirus exposure and HLA in healthy donors. The PCR made use of 60 Vbeta and 13 Jbeta primers. Some clones are missing from TCRdb's copy, which holds only in-frame ones; the method was immunoSEQ multiplex PCR. The repertoire holds about 180,000 clones, with around 83% as singletons. The sequenced material came from PBMCs. Receptors originate from a girl aged 2 to 10 in good health and CMV-seropositive.

The chain has TRBV19 and TRBJ2-7, with 9 bases that match TRBD2. The CDR3 contains 15 residues. Germline values: CDR1 LNHDA, CDR2 SQIVND (reference sequence). V lost 6 bases, J lost 2 bases, and 8 bases stayed unmatched. The CDR3 loop is CASRSSGEGPYEQYF. The DNA for the CDR3 is TGTGCCAGTAGATCTAGCGGGGAGGGACCCTACGAGCAGTACTTC. Together with reference TRBV19 and TRBJ2-7, the CDR3 gives the full variable domain: DGGITQSPKYLFRKEGQNVTLSCEQNLNHDAMYWYRQDPGQGLRLIYYSQIVNDFQKGDIAEGYSVSREKKESFPLTVTSAQKNPTAFYLCASRSSGEGPYEQYFGPGTRLTVT.

The chain joins TRBV6-1 to TRBJ2-7, with a possible D match to TRBD1 (7 bases). From germline, CDR1 is MNHNS and CDR2 SASEGT. CDR3 length: 15 residues. V lost 7 bases and J 2 bases, leaving 18 bases between the germline ends. This CDR3 reads CASIRPGDRTYEQYF. CDR3 coding DNA: TGTGCCAGCATCCGACCGGGGGACAGAACCTACGAGCAGTACTTC.

The table lists this clone with a count of one. The chain joins TRBV6-5 to TRBJ2-1; D remains unclear. Trimming removed 2 bases from V and 0 bases from J, with 8 bases in between. Germline loops: CDR1 MNHEY, CDR2 SVGAGI. CDR3 length equals 15 residues. The CDR3 DNA reads TGTGCCAGCAGTTACAGGAGTTCCTCCTACAATGAGCAGTTCTTC. Translated: CASSYRSSSYNEQFF.

This chain connects TRBV9 to TRBJ2-3, with unresolved D. The CDR3 runs to 14 residues. Germline CDR1 reads SGDLS; CDR2 reads YYNGEE. Trimming stripped 0 bases from V and 2 bases from J, with 7 bases between. The DNA for the CDR3 is TGTGCCAGCAGCGTAGGTACAGCCACAGATACGCAGTATTTT. It codes for CASSVGTATDTQYF.

J is TRBJ1-5 and V is TRBV10-3; 8 positions match TRBD1. The germline V gene has CDR1 ENHRY and CDR2 SYGVKD. CDR3 length equals 15 residues. Losses at the gene ends were 2 bases for V and 6 bases for J; bases not matched to a gene: 6. CDR3 protein: CAISEHSTGVQPQHF. In DNA form, the CDR3 reads TGTGCCATCAGTGAGCATTCGACAGGGGTTCAGCCCCAGCATTTT.

The V gene is TRBV19, the J gene TRBJ1-2; TRBD1 might be the D (6 bases). Germline V gene sequence: CDR1 LNHDA, CDR2 SQIVND (reference sequence). The CDR3 length is 14 residues. Trimming stripped 5 bases from V and 4 bases from J, with 14 bases between. CDR3 in amino acids: CASSRSQGSYGYTF. The CDR3 nucleotides read TGTGCCAGTAGTCGATCACAGGGATCCTATGGCTACACCTTC.

This clone was picked up one time. This sequence joins TRBV30 and TRBJ1-2; D possibly corresponds to TRBD1 (6 bases). This CDR3 has 15 residues. CDR1 and CDR2 from the germline V gene are GTSNPN and SVGIG (reference sequence). V lost 5 bases to trimming and J lost 1 base, with 17 bases between them. CDR3 sequence reads: CAWGTQLTLNYGYTF. In DNA form, the CDR3 reads TGTGCCTGGGGGACACAGCTTACCCTTAACTATGGCTACACCTTC.

V gene TRBV4-1 combines with J gene TRBJ2-1, with 8 bases matching TRBD2. This CDR3 spans 16 amino acids. Trimming took 0 bases from V and 6 from J; bases not matched to a gene: 7. The germline V gene has CDR1 MGHRA and CDR2 YSYEKL. As DNA, the CDR3 is TGCGCCAGCAGCCAAGATCGGAGCGGGAGACTCAATGAGCAGTTCTTC. Protein: CASSQDRSGRLNEQFF.

This clone was seen a single time. The J gene is TRBJ1-1, the V gene TRBV7-9; no clear D gene. V lost 4 bases, J lost 3 bases, and 15 bases lay in between. The CDR3 length is 15 residues. Germline CDR1 and CDR2: SEHNR and FQNEAQ (reference sequence). CDR3 loop: CASSSRGGRDTEAFF. The CDR3 region has the DNA TGTGCCAGCAGCTCGCGGGGTGGAAGGGACACTGAAGCTTTCTTT.

The rearrangement uses TRBV5-4 and TRBJ2-1; 8 bases are a match to TRBD2. CDR1 SGHNT and CDR2 YYREEE come from the germline V gene (reference sequence). There are 16 residues in the CDR3. The trim removed 4 bases at V and 9 bases at J, leaving 15 bases unmatched. The CDR3 coding sequence is TGTGCCAGCAGCCCCGCAGTCAGCGGGAGTGGGAGTGAGCAGTTCTTC. Its protein product is CASSPAVSGSGSEQFF.

The chain recombines TRBV7-4 with TRBJ1-5; D may be TRBD1 (5 bases). This CDR3 contains 16 residues. In germline, CDR1 is SGHVT, CDR2 SQSDAQ. V lost 1 base and J 6 bases, leaving 16 bases between the germline ends. CDR3 in DNA: TGTGCCAGCAGCTTAGAGGGCAGGGTAATAGGTCAGCCCCAGCATTTT. Amino acid sequence: CASSLEGRVIGQPQHF.

This sequence joins TRBV5-4 and TRBJ2-3; D unresolved. Germline-derived CDR1 and CDR2 are SGHNT and YYREEE (reference sequence). Trimming shortened V by 0 bases and J by 7 bases, and 15 bases separated the two germline ends. This CDR3 spans 15 amino acids. The DNA for the CDR3 is TGTGCCAGCAGCTTGGTCGGTCCCCGCGTGAATACGCAGTATTTT. This codes for CASSLVGPRVNTQYF.

The chain has TRBV27 and TRBJ2-1; a weak D match, TRBD1 (5 bases). Per the germline V gene, CDR1 is MNHEY and CDR2 is SMNVEV (reference sequence). The CDR3 contains 17 residues. Trimming removed 7 bases at V and 0 bases at J, with 19 bases between. This chain's CDR3 is CASTSTGTSSSYNEQFF. DNA for the CDR3: TGTGCCAGCACATCCACAGGCACAAGCAGCTCCTACAATGAGCAGTTCTTC.

This chain links TRBV7-3 with TRBJ1-5; D is possibly TRBD1 (5 bases). Trimming removed 2 bases from V and 4 bases from J, with 12 bases in between. Germline loops: CDR1 SGHTA, CDR2 FQGTGA. The CDR3 is 15 residues long. The CDR3 DNA reads TGTGCCAGCAGCTTAGATGGGGGGGAAAATCAGCCCCAGCATTTT. Protein: CASSLDGGENQPQHF.